This section outlines one T cell receptor beta chain sequence together with its context. This record belongs to a study of blood T cell repertoires in COVID-19. Across the whole study: PBMCs, B-cell-depleted T cells, or T cells were the source of the cDNA or gDNA that made up the material.

The protocol was immunoSEQ multiplex PCR, while the TCRdb copy is restricted to in-frame clones and leaves out a portion. Of almost 400,000 clones listed, approximately 87% are singletons. Germline values: CDR1 SQVTM, CDR2 ANQGSEA. This CDR3 spans 15 amino acids. V was trimmed by 6 bases and J by 0 bases, leaving 18 bases between them. The sequence came from a woman in her thirties with acute COVID-19. Input material: PBMCs or T cells enriched from blood (not recorded which). This chain uses TRBV29-1 with TRBJ2-7; D possibly corresponds to TRBD1 (6 bases). The DNA for the CDR3 is TGCAGCGTAACGGACGACAGGTATAGCTCCTACGAGCAGTACTTC. As protein: CSVTDDRYSSYEQYF.